The entry below describes one TCR beta chain. The junction shows a germline mismatch at one end, possibly a read error. The data stem from a study of immune evolution from preneoplasia to lung adenocarcinoma. TCRdb's table, derived via immunoSEQ multiplex PCR, lists solely in-frame clones and lacks some. The sample yields around 5,600 clones, about 86% seen once. This CDR3 is built from 13 residues. Germline V lookup: CDR1 MNHNS, CDR2 SASEGT. The receptor's source is a person aged 50-75 years with lung adenocarcinoma. Source material: FFPE invasive lung adenocarcinoma tissue. The V and J genes are TRBV6-1 and TRBJ2-5; 8 bases fit TRBD1. CDR3 loop: CASSDRGQVTQYF. In DNA form, the CDR3 reads TGTGCCAGCAGTGACAGGGGGCAAGTGACCCAGTACTTC.